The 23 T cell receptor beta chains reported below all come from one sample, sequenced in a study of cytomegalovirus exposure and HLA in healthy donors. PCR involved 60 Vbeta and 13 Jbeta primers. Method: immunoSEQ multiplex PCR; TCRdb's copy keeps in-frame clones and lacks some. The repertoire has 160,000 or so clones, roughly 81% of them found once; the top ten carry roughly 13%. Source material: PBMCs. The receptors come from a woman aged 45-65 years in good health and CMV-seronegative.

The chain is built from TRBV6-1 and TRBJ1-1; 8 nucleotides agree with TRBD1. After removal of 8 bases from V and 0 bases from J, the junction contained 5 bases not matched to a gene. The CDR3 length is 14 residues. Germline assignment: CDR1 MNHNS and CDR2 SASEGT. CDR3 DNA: TGTGCCAGCCGGTGGGACAGGTTGAACACTGAAGCTTTCTTT. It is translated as CASRWDRLNTEAFF.

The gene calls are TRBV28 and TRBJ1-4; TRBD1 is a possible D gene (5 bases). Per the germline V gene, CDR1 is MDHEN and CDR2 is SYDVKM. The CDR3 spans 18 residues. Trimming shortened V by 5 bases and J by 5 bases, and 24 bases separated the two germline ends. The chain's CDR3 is CASSPPTPFGTANEKLFF. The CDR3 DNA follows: TGTGCCAGCAGTCCTCCTACTCCTTTCGGGACTGCAAATGAAAAACTGTTTTTT.

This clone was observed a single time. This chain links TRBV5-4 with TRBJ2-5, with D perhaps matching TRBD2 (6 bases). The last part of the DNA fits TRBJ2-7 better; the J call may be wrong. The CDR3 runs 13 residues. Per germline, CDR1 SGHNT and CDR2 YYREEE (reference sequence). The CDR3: CASSFLGTSEQYF. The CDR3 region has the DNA TGTGCCAGCAGTTTTCTGGGGACTTCCGAGCAGTACTTC.

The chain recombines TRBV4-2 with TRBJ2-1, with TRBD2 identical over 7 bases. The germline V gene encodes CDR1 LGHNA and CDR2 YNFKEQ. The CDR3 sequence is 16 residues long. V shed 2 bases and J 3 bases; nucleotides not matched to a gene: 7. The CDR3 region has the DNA TGTGCCAGCAGCCAATACCGGGACTATGGCTACAATGAGCAGTTCTTC. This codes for CASSQYRDYGYNEQFF.

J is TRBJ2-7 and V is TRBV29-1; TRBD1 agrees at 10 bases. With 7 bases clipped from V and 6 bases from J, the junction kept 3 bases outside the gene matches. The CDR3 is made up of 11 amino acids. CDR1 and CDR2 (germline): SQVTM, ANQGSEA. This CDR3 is CSAGQGSEQYF. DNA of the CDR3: TGCAGCGCGGGACAGGGGAGCGAGCAGTACTTC.

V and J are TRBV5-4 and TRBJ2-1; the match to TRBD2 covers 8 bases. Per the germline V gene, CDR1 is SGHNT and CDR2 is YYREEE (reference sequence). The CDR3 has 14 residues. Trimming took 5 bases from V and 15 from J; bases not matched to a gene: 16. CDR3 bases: TGTGCCAGCAGTCCACAGCGGGAGAACTCCCCCCCGTTCTTC. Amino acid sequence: CASSPQRENSPPFF.

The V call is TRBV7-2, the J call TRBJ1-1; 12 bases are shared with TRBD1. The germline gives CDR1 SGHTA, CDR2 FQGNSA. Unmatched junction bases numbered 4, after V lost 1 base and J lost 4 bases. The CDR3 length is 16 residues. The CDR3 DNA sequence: TGTGCCAGCAGCTTAGGGGGACAGGGGGCTGGCACTGAAGCTTTCTTT. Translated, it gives CASSLGGQGAGTEAFF.

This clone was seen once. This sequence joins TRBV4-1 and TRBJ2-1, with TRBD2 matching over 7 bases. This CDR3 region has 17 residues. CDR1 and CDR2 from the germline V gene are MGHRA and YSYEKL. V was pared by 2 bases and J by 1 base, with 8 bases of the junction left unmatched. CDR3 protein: CASSQTSAGPSYNEQFF. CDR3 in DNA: TGCGCCAGCAGCCAAACCTCAGCGGGGCCATCCTACAATGAGCAGTTCTTC.

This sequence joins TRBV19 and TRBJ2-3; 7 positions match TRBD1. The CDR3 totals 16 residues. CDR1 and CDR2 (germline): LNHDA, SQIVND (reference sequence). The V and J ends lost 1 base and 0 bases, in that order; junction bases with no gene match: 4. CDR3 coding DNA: TGTGCCAGTAGTATAGGTGGGACAGTTAGCACAGATACGCAGTATTTT. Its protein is CASSIGGTVSTDTQYF. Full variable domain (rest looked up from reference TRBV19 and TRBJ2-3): DGGITQSPKYLFRKEGQNVTLSCEQNLNHDAMYWYRQDPGQGLRLIYYSQIVNDFQKGDIAEGYSVSREKKESFPLTVTSAQKNPTAFYLCASSIGGTVSTDTQYFGPGTRLTVL.

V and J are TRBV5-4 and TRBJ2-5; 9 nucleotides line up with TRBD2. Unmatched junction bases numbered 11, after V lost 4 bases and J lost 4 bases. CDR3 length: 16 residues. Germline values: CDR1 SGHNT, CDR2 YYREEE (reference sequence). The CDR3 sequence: CASSQRASSGIETQYF. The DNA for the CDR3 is TGTGCCAGCAGCCAGCGAGCTTCTAGCGGGATAGAGACCCAGTACTTC.

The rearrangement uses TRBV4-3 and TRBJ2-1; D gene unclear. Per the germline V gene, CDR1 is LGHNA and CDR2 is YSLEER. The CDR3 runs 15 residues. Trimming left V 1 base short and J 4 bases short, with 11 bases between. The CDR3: CASSQVRGIYNEQFF. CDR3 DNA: TGCGCCAGCAGCCAAGTAAGAGGTATATACAATGAGCAGTTCTTC.

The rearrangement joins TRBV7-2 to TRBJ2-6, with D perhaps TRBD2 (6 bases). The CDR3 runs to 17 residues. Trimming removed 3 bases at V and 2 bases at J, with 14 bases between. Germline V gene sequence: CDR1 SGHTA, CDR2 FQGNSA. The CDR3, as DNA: TGTGCCAGCAGCTTCCTACGGCCGGGGGCTGGGGCCAACGTCCTGACTTTC. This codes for CASSFLRPGAGANVLTF.

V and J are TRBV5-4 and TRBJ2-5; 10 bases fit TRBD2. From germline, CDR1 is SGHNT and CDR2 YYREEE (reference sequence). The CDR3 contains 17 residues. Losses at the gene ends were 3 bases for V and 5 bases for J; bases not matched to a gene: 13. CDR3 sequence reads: CASSSRQTSGRAETQYF. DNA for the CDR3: TGTGCCAGCAGCTCTCGACAAACGAGCGGGAGGGCCGAGACCCAGTACTTC.

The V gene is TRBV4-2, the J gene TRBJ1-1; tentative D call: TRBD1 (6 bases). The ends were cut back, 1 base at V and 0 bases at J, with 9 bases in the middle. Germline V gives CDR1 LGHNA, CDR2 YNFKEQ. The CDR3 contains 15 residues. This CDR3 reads CASSQAQGVNTEAFF. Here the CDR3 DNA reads TGTGCCAGCAGCCAAGCACAGGGTGTGAACACTGAAGCTTTCTTT.

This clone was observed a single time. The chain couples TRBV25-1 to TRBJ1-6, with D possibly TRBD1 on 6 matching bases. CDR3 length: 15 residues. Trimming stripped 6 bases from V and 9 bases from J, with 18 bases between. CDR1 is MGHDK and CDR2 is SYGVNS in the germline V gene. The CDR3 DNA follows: TGTGCCAGCAGCTCCAGGGGACACAAACTTTCACCCCTCCACTTT. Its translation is CASSSRGHKLSPLHF.

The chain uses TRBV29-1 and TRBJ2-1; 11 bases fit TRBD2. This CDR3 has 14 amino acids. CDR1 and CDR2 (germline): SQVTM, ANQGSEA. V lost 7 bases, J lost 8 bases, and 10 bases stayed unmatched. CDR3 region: CSGSIAGGPYEQFF. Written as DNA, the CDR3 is TGCAGCGGGTCTATAGCGGGAGGGCCCTATGAGCAGTTCTTC.

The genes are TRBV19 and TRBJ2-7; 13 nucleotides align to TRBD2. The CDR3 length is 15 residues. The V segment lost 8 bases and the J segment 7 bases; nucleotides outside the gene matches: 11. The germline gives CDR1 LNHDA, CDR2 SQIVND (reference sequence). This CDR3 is CASSETGTSGDEQYF. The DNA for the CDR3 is TGTGCCAGTTCTGAAACCGGGACTAGCGGGGATGAGCAGTACTTC.

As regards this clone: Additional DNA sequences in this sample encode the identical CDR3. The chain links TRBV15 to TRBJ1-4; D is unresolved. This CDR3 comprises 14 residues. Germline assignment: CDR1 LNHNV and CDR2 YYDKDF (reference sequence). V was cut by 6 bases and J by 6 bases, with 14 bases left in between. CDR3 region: CATRARGGHEKLFF. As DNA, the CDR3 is TGTGCCACCAGGGCCCGCGGCGGCCATGAAAAACTGTTTTTT.

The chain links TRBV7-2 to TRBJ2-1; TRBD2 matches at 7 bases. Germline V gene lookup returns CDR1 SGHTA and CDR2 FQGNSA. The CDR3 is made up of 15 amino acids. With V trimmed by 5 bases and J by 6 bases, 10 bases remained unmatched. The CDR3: CASSIRVSGGNEQFF. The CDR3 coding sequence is TGTGCCAGCAGCATAAGGGTTTCGGGGGGCAATGAGCAGTTCTTC.

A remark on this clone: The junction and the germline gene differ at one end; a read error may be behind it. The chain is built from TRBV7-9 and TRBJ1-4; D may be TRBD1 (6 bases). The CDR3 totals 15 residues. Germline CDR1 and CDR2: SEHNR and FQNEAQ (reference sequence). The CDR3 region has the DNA TGTTCCAGCAGCTTCCACTCCAGGGGTGGTGAAAAACTGTTTTTT. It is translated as CSSSFHSRGGEKLFF. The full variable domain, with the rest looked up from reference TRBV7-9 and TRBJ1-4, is DTGVSQNPRHKITKRGQNVTFRCDPISEHNRLYWYRQTLGQGPEFLTYFQNEAQLEKSRLLSDRFSAERPKGSFSTLEIQRTEQGDSAMYLCSSSFHSRGGEKLFFGSGTQLSVL.

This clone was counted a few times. DNA for the CDR3: TGCGCCAGCAGCTTGGCAGGGGCACACAATGAGCAGTTCTTC. Protein sequence: CASSLAGAHNEQFF. This chain uses TRBV5-1 with TRBJ2-1, with a weak D call TRBD1 (6 bases). V was cut by 0 bases and J by 5 bases, with 9 bases left in between. The germline V gene encodes CDR1 SGHRS and CDR2 YFSETQ. There are 14 residues in the CDR3.

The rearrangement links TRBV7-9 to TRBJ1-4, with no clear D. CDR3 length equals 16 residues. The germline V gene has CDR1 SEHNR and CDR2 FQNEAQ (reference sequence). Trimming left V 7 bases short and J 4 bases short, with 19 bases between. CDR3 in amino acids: CASKETITTGNEKLFF. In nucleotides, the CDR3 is TGTGCCAGCAAAGAAACTATTACGACCGGTAATGAAAAACTGTTTTTT.

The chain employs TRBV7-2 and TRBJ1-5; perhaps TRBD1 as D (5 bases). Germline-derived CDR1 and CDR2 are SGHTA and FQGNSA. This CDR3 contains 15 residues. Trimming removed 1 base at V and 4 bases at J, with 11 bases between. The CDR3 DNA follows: TGTGCCAGCAGCTTAGTTGTGGCAGGGAATCAGCCCCAGCATTTT. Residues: CASSLVVAGNQPQHF.